These T cell receptor beta chains were read from a single sample in a study of blood T cell repertoires in COVID-19. Assay: immunoSEQ multiplex PCR; the TCRdb copy retains only in-frame clones and omits some. The repertoire holds a few hundred thousand clones, with roughly 90% as singletons. Sequencing was carried out using peripheral blood. The receptors shown here come from a man between 18 and 29 years old with COVID-19, enrolled during active disease. The CDR3 runs from the conserved cysteine through the conserved F or W. A D gene is named only where the DNA matches it firmly. A row's size may be missing; if present it is once, few, many or a size class.

d_call j_call clone_size v_call cdr3_aa cdr3_nt
- TRBJ1-4 - TRBV15 CATSREHGLGEKLFF TGTGCCACCAGCAGAGAACACGGACTGGGGGAAAAACTGTTTTTT
- TRBJ2-1 - TRBV5-1 CASSPGNEQFF TGCGCCAGCAGCCCAGGGAATGAGCAGTTCTTC
- TRBJ1-3 - TRBV9 CASSVGAVRSGNTIYF TGTGCCAGCAGCGTGGGAGCCGTCCGCTCTGGAAACACCATATATTTT
TRBD1 TRBJ2-7 - TRBV5-6 CASSRRTGGDEQYF TGTGCCAGCAGCCGAAGGACAGGGGGTGACGAGCAGTACTTC
- TRBJ1-6 - TRBV6-1 CASSVVGGTVVNSPLHF TGTGCCAGCAGTGTGGTGGGGGGGACGGTGGTAAATTCACCCCTCCACTTT
TRBD2 TRBJ2-2 - TRBV5-1 CASRPPGLAGGGTGELFF TGCGCCAGCAGACCGCCGGGACTAGCGGGAGGGGGCACCGGGGAGCTGTTTTTT
- TRBJ2-7 - TRBV27 CASMSWTSGYEQYF TGTGCCAGCATGTCCTGGACCTCGGGATACGAGCAGTACTTC
TRBD2 TRBJ2-3 - TRBV5-1 CASRVPGLAGVEDTQYF TGCGCCAGCAGGGTCCCCGGACTAGCGGGAGTGGAAGATACGCAGTATTTT
- TRBJ2-1 - TRBV4-1 CASSQVGSLDEQFF TGCGCCAGCAGCCAAGTAGGGAGTCTCGATGAGCAGTTCTTC
- TRBJ2-1 - TRBV7-9 CASSLGSGREERNEQFF TGTGCCAGCAGCTTAGGTAGCGGAAGGGAAGAAAGAAATGAGCAGTTCTTC
TRBD2 TRBJ2-1 - TRBV7-9 CASSLPVAGDPYNEQFF TGTGCCAGCAGCTTACCAGTAGCGGGAGATCCCTACAATGAGCAGTTCTTC
- TRBJ1-1 - TRBV11-2 CASSLTSGATEAFF TGTGCCAGCAGCTTAACTTCAGGGGCCACTGAAGCTTTCTTT
- TRBJ2-2 - TRBV5-4 CASIAASTGELFF TGTGCCAGCATCGCTGCCAGCACCGGGGAGCTGTTTTTT
- TRBJ2-3 - TRBV2 CASSDQDTRTDTQYF TGTGCCAGCAGTGACCAGGACACTCGCACAGATACGCAGTATTTT
- TRBJ2-2 - TRBV10-3 CAIRAQPTGELFF TGTGCCATCAGGGCACAACCCACCGGGGAGCTGTTTTTT
- TRBJ2-7 - TRBV20-1 CSASPLVASYEQYF TGCAGTGCTAGTCCCCTGGTGGCCTCCTACGAGCAGTACTTC
TRBD2 TRBJ2-1 - TRBV7-6 CASSLGGLAGGNNEQFF TGTGCCAGCAGCTTAGGCGGACTAGCGGGGGGAAACAATGAGCAGTTCTTC
TRBD1 TRBJ2-7 - TRBV6-5 CASSFGTDSYEQYF TGTGCCAGCAGTTTTGGGACAGACTCCTACGAGCAGTACTTC
- TRBJ2-3 - TRBV11-2 CASSLEISGADTQYF TGTGCCAGCAGCTTAGAGATTTCGGGAGCAGATACGCAGTATTTT
- TRBJ1-1 - TRBV6-5 CASSLPGRNTEAFF TGTGCCAGCAGTCTCCCGGGGAGGAACACTGAAGCTTTCTTT
- TRBJ2-7 - TRBV7-8 CASSASTGSYEQYF TGTGCCAGCAGCGCCTCGACGGGCTCCTACGAGCAGTACTTC
- TRBJ2-7 - TRBV5-6 CASSFYSISYEQYF TGTGCCAGCAGCTTCTATAGCATCTCCTACGAGCAGTACTTC
TRBD2 TRBJ2-1 - TRBV9 CASSVGLAGAAYNEQFF TGTGCCAGCAGCGTAGGACTAGCGGGAGCTGCCTACAATGAGCAGTTCTTC
- TRBJ2-3 few TRBV27 CASSQSSTDTQYF TGTGCCAGCAGTCAATCAAGCACAGATACGCAGTATTTT
TRBD2 TRBJ2-1 - TRBV7-6 CASSFYLRGGASSYNEQFF TGTGCCAGCAGCTTTTATCTTCGCGGGGGGGCGAGCTCCTACAATGAGCAGTTCTTC
TRBD2 TRBJ2-1 - TRBV10-1 CATGGGTYNEQFF TGCGCCACCGGGGGGGGGACCTACAATGAGCAGTTCTTC
- TRBJ2-5 few TRBV12-3/TRBV12-4 CASSLGGKTQYF TGTGCCAGCAGTTTGGGGGGTAAGACCCAGTACTTC
TRBD1 TRBJ2-6 - TRBV24-1 CATSVDRTGGTAGANVLTF TGTGCCACCAGTGTTGATCGGACAGGGGGTACCGCTGGGGCCAACGTCCTGACTTTC
- TRBJ2-1 - TRBV7-2 CASSLTRDFLGEQFF TGTGCCAGCAGCTTAACCCGGGACTTCCTAGGTGAGCAGTTCTTC
- TRBJ2-7 - TRBV28 CASSLGGTGSYEQYF TGTGCCAGCAGTCTGGGAGGAACTGGCTCCTACGAGCAGTACTTC
- TRBJ2-7 - TRBV19 CASSLTTTYEQYF TGTGCCAGTAGCTTGACAACAACCTACGAGCAGTACTTC
- TRBJ1-5 few TRBV6-4 CASSEDNNQPQHF TGTGCCAGCAGTGAGGACAACAATCAGCCCCAGCATTTT
- TRBJ2-1 - TRBV18 CASSLGRTNNEQFF TGTGCCAGCTCACTGGGCAGGACAAACAATGAGCAGTTCTTC
- TRBJ2-7 - TRBV6-5 CASNQDSILYEQYF TGTGCCAGCAATCAGGACAGTATTCTCTACGAGCAGTACTTC
TRBD1 TRBJ1-3 once TRBV29-1 CSVEAFHNPGQRTNTIYF TGCAGCGTTGAAGCATTCCATAACCCGGGACAGAGGACAAACACCATATATTTT
- TRBJ2-3 - TRBV7-9 CAGSLRGVGVSTDTQYF TGTGCCGGGTCCCTCAGGGGAGTCGGGGTTAGCACAGATACGCAGTATTTT
- TRBJ2-2 - TRBV12-1 CASRGTGGDTGELFF TGTGCCAGCAGAGGAACAGGGGGGGACACCGGGGAGCTGTTTTTT
- TRBJ1-6 - TRBV7-9 CASSLTVNSPLHF TGTGCCAGCAGCTTAACGGTTAATTCACCCCTCCACTTT
TRBD1 TRBJ2-7 - TRBV18 CASSTGVMSYEQYF TGTGCCAGCTCAACAGGGGTGATGTCCTACGAGCAGTACTTC
- TRBJ1-1 - TRBV20-1 CSANRDTEAFF TGCAGTGCTAACAGGGACACTGAAGCTTTCTTT
- TRBJ1-5 - TRBV19 CASSTGGTLSNQPQHF TGTGCCAGTAGTACTGGCGGGACGCTAAGCAATCAGCCCCAGCATTTT
- TRBJ1-6 - TRBV7-8 CASSLYSGANSPLHF TGTGCCAGCAGCTTATATTCAGGGGCTAATTCACCCCTCCACTTT
- TRBJ1-1 few TRBV7-9 CASSFGNTEAFF TGTGCCAGCAGCTTCGGGAACACTGAAGCTTTCTTT
- TRBJ2-5 - TRBV6-5 CASSYSKSETQYF TGTGCCAGCAGTTACTCGAAGAGTGAGACCCAGTACTTC
- TRBJ2-7 - TRBV28 CASSFRQKSSYEQYF TGTGCCAGCAGTTTCAGGCAGAAGAGCTCCTACGAGCAGTACTTC
TRBD2 TRBJ2-3 - TRBV7-9 CASSAGLAGGPDTQYF TGTGCCAGCAGTGCCGGACTAGCGGGGGGTCCAGATACGCAGTATTTT
TRBD1 TRBJ1-2 - TRBV7-9 CASSLGAGGFGGYTF TGTGCCAGCAGCTTAGGAGCAGGGGGCTTTGGTGGCTACACCTTC
TRBD2 TRBJ2-6 - TRBV25-1 CASRGRAGANVLTF TGTGCCAGCAGAGGGAGGGCTGGGGCCAACGTCCTGACTTTC
TRBD2 TRBJ2-7 few TRBV3-1/TRBV3-2 CASISGGGHEQYF TGTGCCAGCATCTCGGGGGGGGGCCACGAGCAGTACTTC
TRBD2 TRBJ2-1 few TRBV4-1 CASSQGPRTSGVNEQFF TGCGCCAGCAGCCAGGGTCCCCGGACTAGCGGGGTAAATGAGCAGTTCTTC
TRBD2 TRBJ2-1 - TRBV7-6 CASSRGDNSYNEQFF TGTGCCAGCAGCCGGGGGGATAACTCCTACAATGAGCAGTTCTTC
- TRBJ2-7 - TRBV9 CASSAQQGSGEQYF TGTGCCAGCAGCGCCCAACAGGGATCTGGCGAGCAGTACTTC
TRBD1 TRBJ1-5 - TRBV30 CAWSPGQGAQPQHF TGTGCCTGGAGCCCGGGACAGGGAGCTCAGCCCCAGCATTTT
TRBD1 TRBJ1-4 once TRBV6-6 CASSRDRGEKLFF TGTGCCAGCAGCCGGGACAGGGGTGAAAAACTGTTTTTT
- TRBJ1-2 - TRBV12-3/TRBV12-4 CASSLMGHGYTF TGTGCCAGCAGTTTAATGGGGCATGGCTACACCTTC
- TRBJ1-2 once TRBV30 CAWSWGGGYTF TGTGCCTGGAGTTGGGGGGGAGGCTACACCTTC
TRBD2 TRBJ2-5 - TRBV29-1 CSLLAGGQETQYF TGCAGCCTCTTAGCGGGAGGGCAAGAGACCCAGTACTTC
TRBD2 TRBJ2-7 - TRBV5-6 CASSLGGLAGVGAHYEQYF TGTGCCAGCAGCTTGGGGGGACTAGCGGGAGTAGGGGCCCACTACGAGCAGTACTTC
TRBD2 TRBJ2-5 - TRBV6-5 CASKLAGVQETQYF TGTGCCAGTAAACTAGCGGGGGTTCAAGAGACCCAGTACTTC